Shown below are 24 T cell receptor beta chains from a single sample sequenced in a study of cytomegalovirus exposure and HLA in healthy donors. 13 Jbeta primers and 60 Vbeta primers were used for the PCR. TCRdb's table, derived via immunoSEQ multiplex PCR, lists solely in-frame clones and lacks some. Of approximately 150,000 clones in the sample, about 72% were seen once. The sample was PBMCs. These receptors all stem from a human donor in good health.

There are a few counts of this clone. This chain connects TRBV7-2 to TRBJ2-7; D might be TRBD1 (6 bases). Deletions cut 1 base from V and 3 bases from J, with 13 bases between. Germline V gene sequence: CDR1 SGHTA, CDR2 FQGNSA. This CDR3 comprises 15 residues. For the CDR3, the DNA is TGTGCCAGCAGCTTAGGATTCGACAGGAACTACGAGCAGTACTTC. This encodes CASSLGFDRNYEQYF.

The chain is built from TRBV10-2 and TRBJ1-2; 8 nucleotides line up with TRBD1. The length of the CDR3 is 13 residues. Germline loops: CDR1 WSHSY, CDR2 SAAADI. Germline trimming cut 6 bases from V and 7 bases from J; bases unmatched to any gene: 7. CDR3 residues: CASRVDRGSGYTF. CDR3 nucleotides: TGCGCCAGCAGGGTAGACAGGGGAAGTGGCTACACCTTC.

This rearrangement joins TRBV13 to TRBJ1-2, with 7 bases aligning to TRBD1. Looked up from germline, CDR1 is PRHDT and CDR2 is FYEKMQ (reference sequence). V trimming: 5 bases; J trimming: 8 bases; junction bases outside the gene matches: 8. The CDR3 runs 13 residues. The CDR3 region has the DNA TGTGCCAGCAGCCTTGACAGGGCCGGAGGCTACACCTTC. It encodes CASSLDRAGGYTF.

The rearrangement joins TRBV6-6 to TRBJ1-1; D is unresolved. The ends were cut back, 0 bases at V and 1 base at J, with 3 bases in the middle. The CDR3 has 13 amino acids. The germline gives CDR1 MNHNY, CDR2 SVGAGI (reference sequence). CDR3 coding DNA: TGTGCCAGCAGTTACTCCCAGAACACTGAAGCTTTCTTT. The encoded protein is CASSYSQNTEAFF.

As for this clone: At one end, the junction sequence differs from germline, possibly due to a read error. The V and J genes are TRBV2 and TRBJ2-7, with TRBD2 matching 10 bases. Germline CDR1 and CDR2: SNHLY and FYNNEI. The CDR3 length is 15 residues. The CDR3 coding sequence is TGTGCCAGCAGTGAACTAGCGGGGGCCCTCGGGTCGCTGGGCTTC. Its translation is CASSELAGALGSLGF. The complete variable domain, with remaining parts taken from reference TRBV2 and TRBJ2-7, reads EPEVTQTPSHQVTQMGQEVILRCVPISNHLYFYWYRQILGQKVEFLVSFYNNEISEKSEIFDDQFSVERPDGSNFTLKIRSTKLEDSAMYFCASSELAGALGSLGFGPGTRLTVT.

DNA for the CDR3: TGTGCCAGCAGTGAATATAGCGGGGGAACGAAGAACGAGCAGTACTTC. It yields the protein CASSEYSGGTKNEQYF. This chain links TRBV6-1 with TRBJ2-7, with TRBD2 matching over 9 bases. Per germline, CDR1 MNHNS and CDR2 SASEGT. V was clipped by 2 bases and J by 5 bases; unmatched bases: 10. This CDR3 contains 16 residues.

This clone showed up just a few times. For the CDR3, the DNA is TGTGCCAGCCTCCGGGACTCAACAAGCACAGATACGCAGTATTTT. Amino acids: CASLRDSTSTDTQYF. The chain links TRBV7-2 to TRBJ2-3, with D perhaps matching TRBD2 (6 bases). The CDR3 extends over 15 amino acids. Trimming stripped 8 bases from V and 0 bases from J, with 15 bases between. Germline-derived CDR1 and CDR2 are SGHTA and FQGNSA.

CDR3 amino acids: CASSERRASSYGYTF. The DNA of the CDR3 is TGTGCCAGCAGTGAGAGGAGGGCATCGAGCTATGGCTACACCTTC. The chain joins TRBV25-1 to TRBJ1-2; D uncertain. V was trimmed by 3 bases and J by 4 bases, leaving 15 bases between them. CDR3 length: 15 amino acids. Germline lookup yields CDR1 MGHDK and CDR2 SYGVNS.

This clone was counted between two and nine times. V is TRBV6-5 and J is TRBJ1-2, with D uncertain. CDR3 length: 15 residues. Germline values: CDR1 MNHEY, CDR2 SVGAGI. V lost 0 bases to trimming and J lost 8 bases, with 16 bases between them. CDR3 nucleotides: TGTGCCAGCAGTTACTCGTCATCGACGGACTGGGGCTACACCTTC. Translation gives CASSYSSSTDWGYTF.

This clone was seen more than once but under ten times. The V call is TRBV6-5, the J call TRBJ2-4; D remains ambiguous. The CDR3 is made up of 14 amino acids. Trimming removed 5 bases from V and 0 bases from J, with 8 bases in between. Germline CDR1 and CDR2: MNHEY and SVGAGI. This chain's CDR3 is CASSEQLAKNIQYF. The CDR3 bases are TGTGCCAGCAGTGAACAGCTAGCCAAAAACATTCAGTACTTC.

This sequence joins TRBV5-4 and TRBJ2-5, with 7 bases fitting TRBD2. V lost 2 bases and J lost 2; bases outside the gene matches: 3. The CDR3 is 14 amino acids. Germline V gene data show CDR1 as SGHNT and CDR2 as YYREEE (reference sequence). CDR3 nucleotide sequence: TGTGCCAGCAGCTTATTCGGGGGGCAAGAGACCCAGTACTTC. Encoded protein: CASSLFGGQETQYF.

The rearrangement joins TRBV19 to TRBJ2-3; the D gene is possibly TRBD2 (5 bases). Between the trimmed V and J ends, which lost 4 bases and 2 bases, there was a span of 10 bases. CDR1 and CDR2 (germline): LNHDA, SQIVND (reference sequence). This CDR3 has 14 residues. As DNA, the CDR3 is TGTGCCAGTAGTAGCTCGGGAAACACAGATACGCAGTATTTT. Translation: CASSSSGNTDTQYF. Full variable domain (outside the CDR3, taken from reference TRBV19 and TRBJ2-3): DGGITQSPKYLFRKEGQNVTLSCEQNLNHDAMYWYRQDPGQGLRLIYYSQIVNDFQKGDIAEGYSVSREKKESFPLTVTSAQKNPTAFYLCASSSSGNTDTQYFGPGTRLTVL.

The V and J genes are TRBV6-1 and TRBJ2-3; 11 nucleotides line up with TRBD1. Germline CDR1 MNHNS, CDR2 SASEGT. The CDR3 consists of 14 residues. The ends lost 6 bases at V and 1 base at J; junction bases unmatched: 0. The CDR3 DNA follows: TGTGCCAGCAGGGGACAGGGGGGCACAGATACGCAGTATTTT. It is translated as CASRGQGGTDTQYF.

As concerns this clone: A junction boundary mismatches the germline segment, possibly from a read error. This chain links TRBV5-1 with TRBJ1-2; TRBD1 matches 8 bases. This CDR3 region has 18 residues. Germline V gene data show CDR1 as SGHRS and CDR2 as YFSETQ. This CDR3 is CASSLVSRMDRVYYGHTF. CDR3 nucleotides: TGCGCCAGCAGCTTGGTTTCCAGGATGGACAGGGTCTACTATGGCCACACCTTC.

The chain employs TRBV4-3 and TRBJ1-2; no clear D gene. The CDR3 has 15 amino acids. Germline CDR1 is LGHNA and CDR2 is YSLEER. Deletions cut 0 bases from V and 1 base from J, with 9 bases between. Written as DNA, the CDR3 is TGCGCCAGCAGCCAAGATGGTCGGAGTAACTATGGCTACACCTTC. It yields the protein CASSQDGRSNYGYTF.

The chain links TRBV4-1 to TRBJ1-4; D may be TRBD1 (6 bases). The V end lost 0 bases, the J end lost 7 bases, and 12 bases lay between the germline ends. In germline, CDR1 is MGHRA, CDR2 YSYEKL. The CDR3 has 15 amino acids. In DNA, the CDR3 is TGCGCCAGCAGCCAAGATGGGGGGGCGCGTGAAAAACTGTTTTTT. This sequence encodes CASSQDGGAREKLFF.

The rearrangement joins TRBV5-1 to TRBJ1-3, with D possibly TRBD1 on 5 matching bases. Deletions cut 1 base from V and 5 bases from J, with 10 bases between. The CDR3 has 14 amino acids. The germline gives CDR1 SGHRS, CDR2 YFSETQ. CDR3 DNA sequence: TGCGCCAGCAGCTTGTATGCAGGGAGAAACACCATATATTTT. Translation: CASSLYAGRNTIYF.

CDR3 nucleotides: TGTGCCAGTAGTATCTTCAATGAGCAGTTCTTC. Amino acid sequence: CASSIFNEQFF. This sequence joins TRBV19 and TRBJ2-1; no clear D gene. V was clipped by 3 bases and J by 6 bases, with 3 bases between them. In germline, CDR1 is LNHDA, CDR2 SQIVND (reference sequence). CDR3 length: 11 amino acids. The full variable domain, in which reference TRBV19 and TRBJ2-1 provide the parts outside the CDR3, is DGGITQSPKYLFRKEGQNVTLSCEQNLNHDAMYWYRQDPGQGLRLIYYSQIVNDFQKGDIAEGYSVSREKKESFPLTVTSAQKNPTAFYLCASSIFNEQFFGPGTRLTVL.

The sample holds a few counts of this clone. This chain links TRBV10-2 with TRBJ1-5; 9 bases match TRBD1. Germline trimming cut 2 bases from V and 5 bases from J; bases unmatched to any gene: 4. This CDR3 contains 15 residues. Germline V gives CDR1 WSHSY, CDR2 SAAADI. In DNA form, the CDR3 reads TGCGCCAGCAGTGAGCCCAGACAGGGGGATCAGCCCCAGCATTTT. It yields the protein CASSEPRQGDQPQHF.

The chain employs TRBV29-1 and TRBJ2-1; D might be TRBD2 (6 bases). The V gene's germline CDR1 is SQVTM and CDR2 ANQGSEA. The CDR3 is made up of 12 amino acids. As DNA, the CDR3 is TGCGGCGCGGAGGGCGTGGCAGTTGAGCAGTTCTTC. Translating it yields CGAEGVAVEQFF.

This sequence joins TRBV25-1 and TRBJ2-7, with 7 bases lining up with TRBD1. V trimming: 6 bases; J trimming: 2 bases; junction bases outside the gene matches: 7. The length of the CDR3 is 14 residues. Germline values: CDR1 MGHDK, CDR2 SYGVNS. CDR3 DNA sequence: TGTGCCAGCAGAAATACAGGGGCAGCCTACGAGCAGTACTTC. Translation gives CASRNTGAAYEQYF.

V usage is TRBV25-1 and J usage is TRBJ2-5, with D uncertain. CDR3 length equals 13 residues. V shed 7 bases and J shed 2 bases, with 11 bases lying between them. CDR1 is MGHDK and CDR2 is SYGVNS in the germline V gene. The CDR3 protein is CASTLGEQETQYF. The CDR3 DNA reads as TGTGCCAGCACCCTAGGAGAGCAAGAGACCCAGTACTTC.

The chain combines TRBV15 with TRBJ1-1, with 7 nucleotides matching TRBD1. Trimming at V came to 4 bases and at J to 4 bases, leaving 6 bases not matched to a gene. This CDR3 contains 14 residues. Germline V gene lookup returns CDR1 LNHNV and CDR2 YYDKDF (reference sequence). CDR3 region: CATSTRQGTTEAFF. The DNA of the CDR3 is TGTGCCACCAGCACCCGACAGGGCACCACTGAAGCTTTCTTT.

V gene TRBV7-2 combines with J gene TRBJ1-1, with 8 positions matching TRBD1. V was clipped by 5 bases and J by 3 bases; unmatched bases: 2. The CDR3 totals 13 residues. CDR1 SGHTA and CDR2 FQGNSA come from the germline V gene. The CDR3 loop is CASSQGAYTEAFF. Written as DNA, the CDR3 is TGTGCCAGCAGCCAGGGGGCATACACTGAAGCTTTCTTT.